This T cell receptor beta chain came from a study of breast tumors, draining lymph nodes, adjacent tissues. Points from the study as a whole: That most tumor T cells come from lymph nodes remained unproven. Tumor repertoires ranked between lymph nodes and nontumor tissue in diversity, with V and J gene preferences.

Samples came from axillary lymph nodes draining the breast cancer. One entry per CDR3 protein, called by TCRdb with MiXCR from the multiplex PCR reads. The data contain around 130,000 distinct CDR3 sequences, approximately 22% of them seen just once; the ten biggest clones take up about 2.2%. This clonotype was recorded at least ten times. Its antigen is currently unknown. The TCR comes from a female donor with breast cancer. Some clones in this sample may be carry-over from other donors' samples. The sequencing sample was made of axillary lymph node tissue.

The CDR3 bases are TGCGCCAGCGGCAGCGCAACTAATGAAAAACTGTTTTTT. Protein: CASGSATNEKLFF. The gene calls are TRBV5-1 and TRBJ1-4; no firm D call. This CDR3 has 13 residues. V shed 7 bases and J shed 0 bases, with 7 bases lying between them. Germline V gene data show CDR1 as SGHRS and CDR2 as YFSETQ.